Presented here are 14 T cell receptor beta chains from one specimen sequenced in a study of blood T cell repertoires in COVID-19 (TCRdb year 2020). The receptor library was made with the immunoSEQ multiplex PCR assay. TCRdb took this table from immuneACCESS and kept in-frame rearrangements with V and J called. Such tables lack part of the clones; where checked against another copy, unresolved V genes explain under half of the gap, and the rest is unexplained. The sample records 130,000 or so clones, around 83% of which are singletons. Together, the top ten hold approximately 20% of the sample. The material sequenced was PBMCs or T cells enriched from blood (not recorded which). All receptors come from a man aged 25 to 40 who had recovered from COVID-19.

The J gene is TRBJ1-1, the V gene TRBV15; a possible D gene is TRBD1 (5 bases). The CDR3 has 15 residues. The V gene's germline CDR1 is LNHNV and CDR2 YYDKDF (reference sequence). Trimming took off 3 bases at V and 1 base at J, with 12 bases between the two ends. CDR3 DNA sequence: TGTGCCACCAGCAGTGCGGGGCGGGGGAACACTGAAGCTTTCTTT. Translating it yields CATSSAGRGNTEAFF.

This clone has only one observation. The rearrangement uses TRBV12-1 and TRBJ2-3; the table's D call, TRBD2, was not checked against the DNA. TRBV12-1 has pseudogene status. The CDR3 spans 17 residues. Here the CDR3 DNA reads TGTGCCAGCAGCTTCCGGACTAGTGCGTTTTGCGCAGATACGCAGTATTTT. This encodes CASSFRTSAFCADTQYF.

This clone has more than one count but fewer than ten. In DNA form, the CDR3 reads TGTGCCAGCAGCCAACGCTTGCCGGGTCCAGAGACCCAGTACTTC. Translated: CASSQRLPGPETQYF. The chain links TRBV6-5 to TRBJ2-5; no reliable D call. The CDR3 totals 15 residues. The V end lost 6 bases, the J end lost 4 bases, and 18 bases lay between the germline ends. The germline V gene has CDR1 MNHEY and CDR2 SVGAGI.

This clone was counted once. The J gene is TRBJ1-5, the V gene TRBV4-1; 7 bases agree with TRBD1. V trimming: 2 bases; J trimming: 7 bases; junction bases outside the gene matches: 8. Germline V lookup: CDR1 MGHRA, CDR2 YSYEKL. This CDR3 has 15 residues. This chain's CDR3 is CASSQSPGGDQPQHF. For the CDR3, the DNA is TGCGCCAGCAGCCAAAGTCCAGGGGGAGACCAGCCCCAGCATTTT.

The genes are TRBV28 and TRBJ1-2; D is uncertain. This CDR3 is built from 12 residues. Germline V gene sequence: CDR1 MDHEN, CDR2 SYDVKM. V lost 8 bases and J 6 bases, leaving 13 bases between the germline ends. This CDR3 reads CASFLTGNGYTF. The CDR3, as DNA: TGTGCCAGCTTCCTTACCGGGAATGGCTACACCTTC.

This clone occurred once. The chain couples TRBV7-9 to TRBJ2-2, with 7 bases matching TRBD1. V shed 7 bases, J shed 6 bases, and the junction held 17 bases outside the gene matches. Germline CDR1 reads SEHNR; CDR2 reads FQNEAQ (reference sequence). CDR3 length equals 17 residues. For the CDR3, the DNA is TGTGCCAGCACTAAGAAGACAGGGTTTAGGGAATCCGGGGAGCTGTTTTTT. It codes for CASTKKTGFRESGELFF.

The V gene is TRBV2, the J gene TRBJ2-1; weak D call: TRBD1 (6 bases). Trimming cost V 5 bases and J 15 bases, with 20 bases left between them. CDR1 SNHLY and CDR2 FYNNEI come from the germline V gene. The length of the CDR3 is 13 residues. CDR3 region: CASSSTGSLDTFF. The DNA of the CDR3 is TGTGCCAGCAGTTCCACAGGGAGTTTGGATACGTTCTTC.

The chain uses TRBV10-3 and TRBJ2-1, with TRBD1 matching over 12 bases. Germline CDR1 is ENHRY and CDR2 is SYGVKD. The CDR3 contains 16 residues. The V segment lost 7 bases and the J segment 5 bases; nucleotides outside the gene matches: 9. The CDR3: CAITKGDRGLDNEQFF. DNA for the CDR3: TGTGCCATCACCAAGGGGGACAGGGGGCTGGACAATGAGCAGTTCTTC.

The rearrangement joins TRBV7-9 to TRBJ2-3; D remains ambiguous. Trimming took off 7 bases at V and 4 bases at J, with 9 bases between the two ends. Germline assignment: CDR1 SEHNR and CDR2 FQNEAQ (reference sequence). The CDR3 sequence is 12 residues long. The CDR3 coding sequence is TGTGCCAGCACCCTAGGCCCAGATACGCAGTATTTT. This translates into CASTLGPDTQYF.

In this sample, this clone turned up once. The J gene is TRBJ2-7, the V gene TRBV19; perhaps TRBD2 as D (6 bases). V shed 1 base and J shed 2 bases, with 9 bases lying between them. Germline CDR1 is LNHDA and CDR2 is SQIVND (reference sequence). The CDR3 sequence is 14 residues long. The CDR3 loop is CASSIVAGPYEQYF. The CDR3 DNA is TGTGCCAGTAGTATAGTTGCGGGGCCCTACGAGCAGTACTTC.

The sample holds one count of this clone. The junction and the germline gene differ at one end; a read error may be behind it. The rearrangement joins TRBV6-5 to TRBJ1-1, with D perhaps matching TRBD1 (5 bases). This CDR3 is 14 amino acids long. Germline V gene data show CDR1 as MNHEY and CDR2 as SVGAGI. The CDR3 protein is CASSFGTLKTEAFF. In DNA form, the CDR3 reads TGTGCCAGCAGTTTCGGGACTCTGAAGACTGAAGCTTTCTTT.

This clone was counted only a few times. V and J are TRBV9 and TRBJ2-3; D may be TRBD2 (6 bases). The V gene's germline CDR1 is SGDLS and CDR2 YYNGEE. V was trimmed by 0 bases and J by 2 bases, leaving 13 bases between them. The length of the CDR3 is 16 residues. The CDR3 DNA is TGTGCCAGCAGCGTAGGTAGCGGAGTCACCACAGATACGCAGTATTTT. This codes for CASSVGSGVTTDTQYF.

The J gene is TRBJ1-5, the V gene TRBV5-6; TRBD1 agrees at 8 bases. Germline V lookup: CDR1 SGHDT, CDR2 YYEEEE. V was clipped by 3 bases and J by 1 base; unmatched bases: 3. The CDR3 is made up of 15 amino acids. The CDR3 nucleotides read TGTGCCAGCAGCTACGGACAGGGAAGCAATCAGCCCCAGCATTTT. Its protein is CASSYGQGSNQPQHF.

The chain's CDR3 is CASSFGGVYEQYF. The CDR3 DNA reads as TGTGCCAGCAGCTTCGGCGGAGTTTACGAGCAGTACTTC. The chain uses TRBV5-5 and TRBJ2-7; D remains ambiguous. The CDR3 is made up of 13 amino acids. Germline lookup yields CDR1 SGHKS and CDR2 YYEKEE (reference sequence). Deletions cut 2 bases from V and 4 bases from J, with 10 bases between.